These T cell receptor beta chains were read from a single sample in a study of blood T cell repertoires in COVID-19. The method was immunoSEQ multiplex PCR; TCRdb's version includes in-frame clones alone and lacks a portion of them. The table has 250,000 or so clones, almost 85% seen once. The sequenced sample was peripheral blood. These receptors came from a woman at least 80 years old with acute or convalescent COVID-19. CDR3s include the opening cysteine and the closing phenylalanine or tryptophan. The order of the fields is J gene, clone size, D gene, V gene, CDR3 protein, CDR3 DNA. The D gene is left open where the match is weak. Clone size is shown for a subset of rows, as once, few, many or a class of expanded clone.

TRBJ1-2	few	NA	TRBV6-2/TRBV6-3	CASSPLAGRTGLYGYTF	TGTGCCAGCAGCCCCCTTGCGGGCCGAACTGGACTCTATGGCTACACCTTC
TRBJ1-1	NA	NA	TRBV4-1	CASSARGNTEAFF	TGCGCCAGCAGTGCCAGGGGAAACACTGAAGCTTTCTTT
TRBJ2-3	few	NA	TRBV9	CASSDRANTDTQYF	TGTGCCAGCAGCGACAGGGCTAACACAGATACGCAGTATTTT
TRBJ1-2	once	TRBD1	TRBV5-1	CASSSGQAYGYTF	TGCGCCAGCAGTTCGGGACAGGCCTATGGCTACACCTTC
TRBJ2-1	NA	TRBD1	TRBV18	CASSPGQGNYNEQFF	TGTGCCAGCTCACCGGGACAGGGAAATTACAATGAGCAGTTCTTC
TRBJ2-7	few	TRBD2	TRBV7-2	CASSFLSIAGVYEQYF	TGTGCCAGCAGCTTTCTCTCTATAGCGGGGGTTTACGAGCAGTACTTC
TRBJ1-2	NA	TRBD1	TRBV5-1	CASSSTVSGGNYGYTF	TGCGCCAGCAGCTCGACCGTTTCAGGGGGTAACTATGGCTACACCTTC
TRBJ2-1	few	NA	TRBV19	CASKGVSGEPQFF	TGTGCCAGTAAGGGGGTAAGCGGCGAGCCGCAGTTCTTC
TRBJ1-2	once	NA	TRBV6-5	CASRPDSNYGYTF	TGTGCCAGCAGACCGGACAGCAACTATGGCTACACCTTC
TRBJ2-7	NA	TRBD2	TRBV6-5	CASSYRLAGDLYEQYF	TGTGCCAGCAGTTACCGGCTAGCGGGGGACCTCTACGAGCAGTACTTC
TRBJ1-1	NA	NA	TRBV3-1/TRBV3-2	CASSYNRAPEAFF	TGTGCCAGCAGCTATAACAGGGCGCCTGAAGCTTTCTTT
TRBJ1-5	NA	TRBD1	TRBV6-5	CASSPGGAGQPQHF	TGTGCCAGCAGTCCAGGGGGCGCAGGGCAGCCCCAGCATTTT
TRBJ2-1	NA	TRBD2	TRBV5-4	CASRPGLTNNEQFF	TGTGCCAGCAGACCGGGACTAACGAACAATGAGCAGTTCTTC
TRBJ1-2	few	NA	TRBV5-1	CASSTGENNYGYTF	TGCGCCAGCAGCACAGGAGAAAACAACTATGGCTACACCTTC
TRBJ2-1	NA	TRBD2	TRBV5-1	CASSLTSGVYNEQFF	TGCGCCAGCAGCCTGACTAGCGGGGTATACAATGAGCAGTTCTTC
TRBJ1-1	NA	NA	TRBV6-5	CASSYWGTPDTEAFF	TGTGCCAGCAGTTACTGGGGGACACCAGACACTGAAGCTTTCTTT
TRBJ1-1	NA	NA	TRBV7-9	CASSLGGLNTEAFF	TGTGCCAGCAGCTTAGGAGGATTGAACACTGAAGCTTTCTTT
TRBJ1-2	NA	NA	TRBV20-1	CSASRSWVGDGNTF	NA
TRBJ1-1	NA	TRBD1	TRBV6-6	CASRLTGIGTEAFF	TGTGCCAGCAGATTGACAGGGATCGGTACTGAAGCTTTCTTT
TRBJ2-7	NA	TRBD2	TRBV18	CASSQPPTSVSYEQYF	TGTGCCAGCTCACAACCACCCACTAGCGTATCCTACGAGCAGTACTTC
TRBJ1-3	few	NA	TRBV6-5	CAGSPMGGNTIYF	TGTGCCGGCTCCCCCATGGGCGGAAACACCATATATTTT
TRBJ2-6	NA	NA	TRBV28	CASSLRGSGANVLTF	TGTGCCAGCAGTTTAAGGGGCTCTGGGGCCAACGTCCTGACTTTC
TRBJ1-6	few	NA	TRBV6-5	CASRRHLTSPLHF	TGTGCCAGCAGACGACACCTGACTTCACCCCTCCACTTT
TRBJ2-1	NA	TRBD2	TRBV19	CASTSGGGHNEQFF	TGTGCCAGTACGAGCGGGGGGGGCCACAATGAGCAGTTCTTC
TRBJ2-7	once	NA	TRBV27	CASSLWGPYEQYF	TGTGCCAGCAGTTTATGGGGGCCCTACGAGCAGTACTTC
TRBJ1-2	few	NA	TRBV4-1	CASSLASGDYGYTF	TGCGCCAGCAGCCTGGCTTCGGGGGACTATGGCTACACCTTC
TRBJ2-2	NA	NA	TRBV6-5	CASRVQHTGELFF	TGTGCCAGCCGAGTCCAACACACCGGGGAGCTGTTTTTT
TRBJ2-4	few	TRBD1	TRBV7-8	CASSLAGTGDASLAKNIQYF	TGTGCCAGCAGCTTAGCCGGGACAGGGGACGCCTCACTAGCCAAAAACATTCAGTACTTC
TRBJ2-7	NA	TRBD2	TRBV28	CASSAGVLTFYEQYF	TGTGCCAGCAGTGCGGGAGTCCTCACCTTCTACGAGCAGTACTTC
TRBJ2-1	NA	TRBD1	TRBV7-2	CASSPMGQGIDEQFF	TGTGCCAGCAGCCCCATGGGACAGGGGATAGATGAGCAGTTCTTC
TRBJ2-2	NA	TRBD1	TRBV18	CASSPPGTVNTGELFF	TGTGCCAGCTCACCACCGGGGACAGTGAACACCGGGGAGCTGTTTTTT
TRBJ2-3	NA	TRBD2	TRBV3-1/TRBV3-2	CASSQAAGGTDTQYF	TGTGCCAGCAGCCAAGCGGCGGGGGGCACAGATACGCAGTATTTT
TRBJ2-3	NA	TRBD2	TRBV9	CASSANGGLEADTQYF	TGTGCCAGCAGCGCGAATGGGGGACTAGAGGCAGATACGCAGTATTTT
TRBJ1-3	NA	NA	TRBV19	CASSIQTGSGNTIYF	TGTGCCAGTAGTATCCAGACGGGTTCGGGAAACACCATATATTTT
TRBJ2-5	NA	NA	TRBV2	CASTRGLNQETQYF	TGTGCCAGCACACGGGGATTGAACCAAGAGACCCAGTACTTC